One sample yielded the 11 T cell receptor beta chains listed below, sequenced in a study of blood T cell repertoires in COVID-19. Libraries were prepared by immunoSEQ multiplex PCR; TCRdb keeps only in-frame clonotypes and omits some of them. The table shows some 230,000 clones, with about 85% occurring only once. Sequenced sample: peripheral blood. The receptors shown here come from a man aged 35 to 55 with acute or convalescent COVID-19.

The chain joins TRBV5-4 to TRBJ2-7; no clear D. This CDR3 is built from 12 residues. Between the trimmed V and J ends, which lost 0 bases and 3 bases, there was a span of 4 bases. Looked up from germline, CDR1 is SGHNT and CDR2 is YYREEE (reference sequence). The CDR3 bases are TGTGCCAGCAGCTTGGAGAGCTACGAGCAGTACTTC. Translation gives CASSLESYEQYF.

The chain couples TRBV10-1 to TRBJ2-3; TRBD1 might be the D (7 bases). This CDR3 comprises 16 residues. The V end lost 4 bases, the J end lost 5 bases, and 19 bases lay between the germline ends. From germline, CDR1 is WNHNN and CDR2 SYGVQD (reference sequence). The CDR3 is CASSGDNRGGGDTQYF. In DNA form, the CDR3 reads TGCGCCAGCAGTGGTGACAACAGGGGAGGAGGAGATACGCAGTATTTT.

V and J are TRBV11-1 and TRBJ2-3; D may be TRBD1 (6 bases). V was clipped by 5 bases and J by 6 bases, with 12 bases between them. Germline-derived CDR1 and CDR2 are SGHAT and FQDESV (reference sequence). The length of the CDR3 is 13 residues. The CDR3 loop reads CASSQNTGDTQYF. CDR3 DNA sequence: TGTGCCAGCAGCCAAAATACAGGGGATACGCAGTATTTT.

This clone appeared a single time. The CDR3 loop is CASSLADSPLHF. The CDR3 DNA reads as TGCGCCAGCAGCTTGGCAGATTCACCCCTCCACTTT. The chain has TRBV5-1 and TRBJ1-6; D is uncertain. V was trimmed by 0 bases and J by 8 bases, leaving 3 bases between them. Germline loops: CDR1 SGHRS, CDR2 YFSETQ. The length of the CDR3 is 12 residues.

This clone has just a few counts. The V and J genes are TRBV6-5 and TRBJ1-1, with TRBD1 as a possible D gene (5 bases). The germline V and J ends were trimmed by 0 bases and 1 base, with 9 bases remaining between them. This CDR3 region has 15 residues. The germline V gene has CDR1 MNHEY and CDR2 SVGAGI. CDR3 in amino acids: CASSYSGRENTEAFF. The DNA for the CDR3 is TGTGCCAGCAGTTACTCCGGCAGGGAGAACACTGAAGCTTTCTTT.

The gene calls are TRBV11-2 and TRBJ1-6, with TRBD1 matching 8 bases. V shed 0 bases, J shed 9 bases, and the junction held 7 bases outside the gene matches. This CDR3 has 16 amino acids. The germline V gene has CDR1 SGHAT and CDR2 FQNNGV. The CDR3 loop is CASSLEGQVGGSPLHF. The CDR3 DNA is TGTGCCAGCAGCTTAGAGGGACAGGTTGGAGGTTCACCCCTCCACTTT.

This chain connects TRBV9 to TRBJ1-1; D possibly corresponds to TRBD1 (6 bases). V was clipped by 1 base and J by 1 base, with 11 bases between them. Looked up from germline, CDR1 is SGDLS and CDR2 is YYNGEE. CDR3 length: 15 amino acids. This chain's CDR3 is CASSVSGQQNTEAFF. CDR3 sequence (DNA): TGTGCCAGCAGCGTATCAGGACAGCAGAACACTGAAGCTTTCTTT.

This clone occurred once. This chain connects TRBV7-3 to TRBJ2-3, with a weak D call TRBD2 (5 bases). This CDR3 spans 13 amino acids. Per germline, CDR1 SGHTA and CDR2 FQGTGA. V lost 4 bases and J 0 bases, leaving 5 bases between the germline ends. This CDR3 reads CASSWTSTDTQYF. The CDR3 coding sequence is TGTGCCAGCAGCTGGACTAGCACAGATACGCAGTATTTT.

This clone was detected only once. This sequence joins TRBV28 and TRBJ1-2; no reliable D call. V was pared by 5 bases and J by 4 bases, with 8 bases between. CDR1 MDHEN and CDR2 SYDVKM come from the germline V gene. The CDR3 runs 12 residues. This chain's CDR3 is CASSGPGYGYTF. The CDR3 region has the DNA TGTGCCAGCAGTGGGCCTGGCTATGGCTACACCTTC.

This clone was counted a few times. The J gene is TRBJ1-5, the V gene TRBV3-1 (or the pseudogene TRBV3-2), with 8 nucleotides matching TRBD1. Trimming at V came to 4 bases and at J to 1 base, leaving 6 bases not matched to a gene. The CDR3 extends over 16 amino acids. Germline assignment: CDR1 LGHDT and CDR2 YNNKEL (reference sequence). In nucleotides, the CDR3 is TGTGCCAGCAGCCCGACGGACAGGGCAAGCAATCAGCCCCAGCATTTT. Translation: CASSPTDRASNQPQHF.

The chain combines TRBV5-8 with TRBJ1-1, with D tentatively TRBD1 (5 bases). Trimming stripped 0 bases from V and 8 bases from J, with 14 bases between. This CDR3 has 14 residues. Germline V gene lookup returns CDR1 SGHTS and CDR2 YDEGEE. CDR3 DNA: TGTGCCAGCAGCTTGGGTTTGGTGAAGGGGGAAGCTTTCTTT. Its protein is CASSLGLVKGEAFF.